This T cell receptor (beta chain) appears in the sequencing data of a study of blood T cell repertoires in COVID-19. Study overall: Samples taken during acute and convalescent COVID-19 were collected in the United States, Italy and Spain.

Germline trimming cut 3 bases from V and 5 bases from J; bases unmatched to any gene: 15. Germline assignment: CDR1 SGDLS and CDR2 YYNGEE. The CDR3 loop spans 17 amino acids. The table came from immunoSEQ multiplex PCR; TCRdb's copy has only in-frame clones and leaves some out. This sample has tens of thousands of clones, with 65% to 90% found just once. The chain recombines TRBV9 with TRBJ1-2; TRBD1 matches 8 bases. This receptor was taken from a man at least 80 years old with acute or convalescent COVID-19. Specimen: peripheral blood. CDR3 amino acids: CASSARNRTGKDYGYTF. The DNA for the CDR3 is TGTGCCAGCAGCGCCCGAAATCGGACAGGGAAGGATTATGGCTACACCTTC.